The rows below give T cell receptor beta chains drawn from one sample of a study of tumor-infiltrating lymphocytes in glioblastoma multiforme. MiXCR was run by TCRdb on the multiplex PCR reads, yielding one entry per CDR3 protein. Of approximately 16,000 distinct CDR3 sequences listed, 70% to 75% were seen once; the top ten hold 40% to 55%. Sequenced input: brain tumor tissue. The origin of the receptors is a male donor with glioblastoma. CDR3s include the opening cysteine and the closing phenylalanine or tryptophan. The D gene is left open where the match is weak. Clone size is stated in some rows and not others, as once, few, many or a class when expanded.

v_call: TRBV5-4
d_call: NA
j_call: TRBJ1-1
clone_size: few
cdr3_aa: CASSGTGPTIAFF
cdr3_nt: TGTGCCAGCAGCGGGACGGGACCGACAATAGCTTTCTTT

v_call: TRBV20-1
d_call: TRBD2
j_call: TRBJ2-3
clone_size: once
cdr3_aa: CSASRPGLAGGLSSTDTHYF
cdr3_nt: TGCAGTGCTAGTCGCCCCGGACTAGCGGGAGGGCTGAGCAGCACTGATACGCACTATTTT

v_call: TRBV4-3
d_call: NA
j_call: TRBJ1-2
clone_size: NA
cdr3_aa: CASSQGRGTGYTF
cdr3_nt: TGCGCCAGCAGCCAAGGACGGGGTACGGGCTACACCTTC

v_call: TRBV18
d_call: NA
j_call: TRBJ2-7
clone_size: many
cdr3_aa: CASSTLGYEQYF
cdr3_nt: TGTGCCAGCTCGACACTAGGTTACGAGCAGTACTTC

v_call: TRBV12-3/TRBV12-4
d_call: NA
j_call: TRBJ2-2
clone_size: NA
cdr3_aa: CASSFGLYTGELFF
cdr3_nt: TGCGCCAGCAGTTTTGGTCTTTACACCGGGGAGCTGTTTTTT

v_call: TRBV28
d_call: NA
j_call: TRBJ1-2
clone_size: many
cdr3_aa: CASSNYRERGYGYTF
cdr3_nt: TGTGCCAGCAGTAACTACAGGGAGAGGGGCTATGGCTACACCTTC

v_call: TRBV11-2
d_call: NA
j_call: TRBJ2-1
clone_size: NA
cdr3_aa: CASSLVSGWNGYYNEQFF
cdr3_nt: TGTGCCAGCAGCTTAGTTTCTGGCTGGAATGGTTACTACAATGAGCAGTTCTTC

v_call: TRBV4-1
d_call: NA
j_call: TRBJ1-1
clone_size: NA
cdr3_aa: CASRQEISTQAFF
cdr3_nt: TGCGCCAGCAGGCAAGAGATTTCGACCCAAGCTTTCTTT

v_call: TRBV20-1
d_call: TRBD1
j_call: TRBJ2-7
clone_size: NA
cdr3_aa: CSAPVKDRPYEQYF
cdr3_nt: TGCAGTGCTCCAGTCAAGGACAGGCCCTACGAGCAGTACTTC

v_call: TRBV11-2
d_call: NA
j_call: TRBJ2-7
clone_size: NA
cdr3_aa: CASSFYSLALYEQYF
cdr3_nt: TGTGCCAGCAGCTTCTATAGCCTAGCTCTATACGAGCAGTACTTC

v_call: TRBV29-1
d_call: TRBD1
j_call: TRBJ1-6
clone_size: NA
cdr3_aa: CSGDRDRESPLHF
cdr3_nt: TGCAGCGGCGACAGGGACAGAGAATCACCCCTCCACTTT

v_call: TRBV6-5
d_call: TRBD1
j_call: TRBJ2-1
clone_size: NA
cdr3_aa: CASSDRDSYNEQFF
cdr3_nt: TGTGCCAGCAGCGACCGGGACAGTTACAATGAGCAGTTCTTC